These 16 T cell receptor beta chains came from one sample sequenced in a study of cytomegalovirus exposure and HLA in healthy donors. PCR employed 60 Vbeta and 13 Jbeta primers. Libraries were prepared by immunoSEQ multiplex PCR; TCRdb keeps only in-frame clonotypes and omits some of them. The sample lists roughly 140,000 clones, roughly three quarters seen once, with 1.5% to 2% in the top ten. The sample taken for sequencing was PBMCs. These receptors came from a woman younger than 45 in good health and CMV-seronegative.

The chain links TRBV21-1 to TRBJ2-7; the D call in the table, TRBD1, was not verified against the DNA. TRBV21-1 is flagged as a pseudogene. This CDR3 region has 13 residues. CDR3: CASSKSQAYEQYV. The CDR3 nucleotides read TGTGCCAGCAGCAAATCACAGGCCTACGAGCAGTACGTC.

The chain is built from TRBV2 and TRBJ2-5; no reliable D call. The CDR3 totals 14 residues. Trimming took 3 bases from V and 5 from J, leaving 13 bases between them. Looked up from germline, CDR1 is SNHLY and CDR2 is FYNNEI. The CDR3 protein is CASSDLGLKETQYF. CDR3 sequence (DNA): TGTGCCAGCAGTGACCTAGGTTTAAAGGAGACCCAGTACTTC.

The rearrangement links TRBV6-6 to TRBJ2-1, with D possibly TRBD1 on 5 matching bases. The germline CDR1 and CDR2 sequences are MNHNY and SVGAGI (reference sequence). Trimming cost V 2 bases and J 9 bases, with 11 bases left between them. The CDR3 sequence is 13 residues long. CDR3 amino acids: CASSYGQGAEQFF. In DNA form, the CDR3 reads TGTGCCAGCAGTTACGGGCAGGGCGCTGAGCAGTTCTTC.

The chain employs TRBV7-8 and TRBJ2-7; D perhaps matches TRBD1 (6 bases). The V end was cut by 2 bases, the J end by 2 bases, with 10 bases between. Germline V gene lookup returns CDR1 SGHVS and CDR2 FQNEAQ. The CDR3 extends over 14 amino acids. The CDR3 loop is CASSLLRGPYEQYV. The CDR3 region has the DNA TGTGCCAGCAGCTTACTCAGGGGACCCTACGAGCAGTACGTC.

The rearrangement uses TRBV9 and TRBJ1-1, with a possible D match to TRBD1 (6 bases). Per germline, CDR1 SGDLS and CDR2 YYNGEE. Trimming shortened V by 4 bases and J by 11 bases, and 21 bases separated the two germline ends. The CDR3 is 14 amino acids. The CDR3 sequence: CASSPRTGSIGAFF. In DNA, the CDR3 is TGTGCCAGCAGCCCCCGCACAGGGAGTATAGGGGCTTTCTTT.

J is TRBJ1-6 and V is TRBV5-1; 7 nucleotides agree with TRBD1. CDR1 is SGHRS and CDR2 is YFSETQ in the germline V gene. This CDR3 has 14 amino acids. Trimming removed 4 bases from V and 3 bases from J; junction bases left unmatched: 1. CDR3 sequence: CASSPGGYNSPLHF. In DNA, the CDR3 is TGCGCCAGCAGCCCAGGGGGCTATAATTCACCCCTCCACTTT. The complete variable domain, with remaining parts taken from reference TRBV5-1 and TRBJ1-6, reads KAGVTQTPRYLIKTRGQQVTLSCSPISGHRSVSWYQQTPGQGLQFLFEYFSETQRNKGNFPGRFSGRQFSNSRSEMNVSTLELGDSALYLCASSPGGYNSPLHFGNGTRLTVT.

This chain links TRBV5-6 with TRBJ2-5, with D unresolved. The CDR3 contains 15 residues. CDR1 SGHDT and CDR2 YYEEEE come from the germline V gene. Trimming took 3 bases from V and 2 from J, leaving 14 bases between them. The CDR3 coding sequence is TGTGCCAGCAGCTCCTTTGAGAGAGTACAAGAGACCCAGTACTTC. This gives the protein CASSSFERVQETQYF.

The CDR3 is CAISGGSGDTQYF. The CDR3 DNA is TGTGCCATCAGTGGGGGTAGCGGAGATACGCAGTATTTT. The gene calls are TRBV10-3 and TRBJ2-3, with TRBD2 as a possible D gene (6 bases). The CDR3 consists of 13 residues. From germline, CDR1 is ENHRY and CDR2 SYGVKD. V was cut by 4 bases and J by 5 bases, with 10 bases left in between.

This clone was observed once. The chain has TRBV7-9 and TRBJ2-1; weak D call: TRBD2 (6 bases). Germline values: CDR1 SEHNR, CDR2 FQNEAQ (reference sequence). The CDR3 runs to 12 residues. Trimming removed 1 base at V and 11 bases at J, with 9 bases between. Written as DNA, the CDR3 is TGTGCCAGCAGCTTAGGGGACTGGCAGCAGTTCTTC. Translation gives CASSLGDWQQFF.

The table lists this clone with a few counts. This chain joins TRBV5-5 and TRBJ1-2; 7 nucleotides align to TRBD1. Germline trimming cut 0 bases from V and 3 bases from J; bases unmatched to any gene: 5. Per the germline V gene, CDR1 is SGHKS and CDR2 is YYEKEE (reference sequence). The CDR3 extends over 15 amino acids. CDR3 amino acids: CASSLAGQRHYGYTF. CDR3 coding DNA: TGTGCCAGCAGCTTGGCGGGACAGAGACACTATGGCTACACCTTC.

The rearrangement links TRBV19 to TRBJ1-2; D is possibly TRBD1 (5 bases). V shed 3 bases and J shed 10 bases, with 9 bases lying between them. Germline lookup yields CDR1 LNHDA and CDR2 SQIVND (reference sequence). The CDR3 consists of 11 residues. The CDR3 here is CASSISGYYTF. CDR3 DNA sequence: TGTGCCAGTAGTATTTCAGGGTACTACACCTTC. Full variable domain (missing parts from reference TRBV19 and TRBJ1-2): DGGITQSPKYLFRKEGQNVTLSCEQNLNHDAMYWYRQDPGQGLRLIYYSQIVNDFQKGDIAEGYSVSREKKESFPLTVTSAQKNPTAFYLCASSISGYYTFGSGTRLTVV.

The V call is TRBV11-1, the J call TRBJ1-1; D uncertain. Trimming removed 3 bases from V and 2 bases from J, with 13 bases in between. The CDR3 is made up of 15 amino acids. Germline assignment: CDR1 SGHAT and CDR2 FQDESV (reference sequence). The CDR3 loop reads CASSFGIESNTEAFF. For the CDR3, the DNA is TGTGCCAGCAGCTTCGGGATAGAGTCCAACACTGAAGCTTTCTTT. Using reference TRBV11-1 and TRBJ1-1 for the parts outside the CDR3, the full variable domain is EAEVAQSPRYKITEKSQAVAFWCDPISGHATLYWYRQILGQGPELLVQFQDESVVDDSQLPKDRFSAERLKGVDSTLKIQPAELGDSAMYLCASSFGIESNTEAFFGQGTRLTVV.

The chain carries TRBV4-1 and TRBJ1-2; unclear D gene. The V gene's germline CDR1 is MGHRA and CDR2 YSYEKL. Trimming pared 0 bases from V and 4 bases from J, leaving 9 bases between. This CDR3 comprises 14 residues. CDR3 sequence (DNA): TGCGCCAGCAGCCAAGACGGAGTTACCTATGGCTACACCTTC. This encodes CASSQDGVTYGYTF.

The genes are TRBV6-5 and TRBJ2-1; maybe TRBD2 (5 bases). Trimming cost V 4 bases and J 7 bases, with 14 bases left between them. The CDR3 is 14 residues long. CDR1 and CDR2 (germline): MNHEY, SVGAGI. This chain's CDR3 is CASSFGMGWNEQFF. CDR3 nucleotides: TGTGCCAGCAGTTTCGGGATGGGGTGGAATGAGCAGTTCTTC.

The V gene is TRBV6-1, the J gene TRBJ2-3; a weak D match, TRBD2 (5 bases). The CDR3 is 14 residues long. With 5 bases removed from V and 11 bases from J, the gap between germline ends came to 20 bases. Per germline, CDR1 MNHNS and CDR2 SASEGT. The CDR3 DNA reads TGTGCCAGCAGTTCCAGCGGATCGTGGAGTGGGCAGTATTTT. As protein: CASSSSGSWSGQYF.

V usage is TRBV6-6 and J usage is TRBJ2-2; 9 bases are shared with TRBD1. The CDR3 extends over 16 amino acids. Germline trimming cut 2 bases from V and 0 bases from J; bases unmatched to any gene: 1. The germline CDR1 and CDR2 sequences are MNHNY and SVGAGI (reference sequence). The CDR3 loop is CASSYGDRANTGELFF. DNA for the CDR3: TGTGCCAGCAGTTACGGGGACAGGGCGAACACCGGGGAGCTGTTTTTT.